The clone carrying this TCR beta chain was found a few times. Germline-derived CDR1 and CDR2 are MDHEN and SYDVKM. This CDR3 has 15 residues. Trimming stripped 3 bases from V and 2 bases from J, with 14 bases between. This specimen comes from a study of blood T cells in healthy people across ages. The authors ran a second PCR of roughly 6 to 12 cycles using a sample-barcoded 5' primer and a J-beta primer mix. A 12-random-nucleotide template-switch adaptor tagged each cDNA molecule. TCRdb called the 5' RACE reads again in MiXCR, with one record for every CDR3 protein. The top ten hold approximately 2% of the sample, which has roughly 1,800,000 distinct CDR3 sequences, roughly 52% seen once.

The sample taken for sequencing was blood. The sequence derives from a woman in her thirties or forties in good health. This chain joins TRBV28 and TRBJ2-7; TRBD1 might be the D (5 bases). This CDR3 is CASSFDRGVTYEQYF. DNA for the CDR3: TGTGCCAGCAGTTTTGATAGGGGTGTGACCTACGAGCAGTACTTC.